This TCR beta chain was sequenced during a study of cytomegalovirus exposure and HLA in healthy donors. Study in general: Out of 398 genotyped donors, less than 90% belonged to the Caucasian-associated ancestry cluster.

Study-wide findings and caveats: Sequencing probably produced one cluster of sequence variants that were highly shared. In a later analysis, V- and J-gene trimming of beta chains associated with a DCLRE1C missense variant, replicated independently.

13 Jbeta primers and 60 Vbeta primers were used for the PCR. TCRdb's copy holds only in-frame clones and misses some; the assay was immunoSEQ multiplex PCR. The table lists 150,000 to 170,000 clones, more than 75% of them singletons. Worth noting for this clone: Its matching antigen is unknown.

This receptor was identified in a woman in her thirties or forties in good health and CMV-seropositive. Material for sequencing was PBMCs.

The CDR3 nucleotides read TGTGCCAGCAGTTCCAGGACAGGGTCCTACAATGAGCAGTTCTTC. Amino acids: CASSSRTGSYNEQFF. J is TRBJ2-1 and V is TRBV28, with 8 positions matching TRBD1. V shed 4 bases and J 1 base; nucleotides not matched to a gene: 3. The CDR3 contains 15 residues. Germline V gives CDR1 MDHEN, CDR2 SYDVKM. The full variable domain, in which reference TRBV28 and TRBJ2-1 provide the parts outside the CDR3, is DVKVTQSSRYLVKRTGEKVFLECVQDMDHENMFWYRQDPGLGLRLIYFSYDVKMKEKGDIPEGYSVSREKKERFSLILESASTNQTSMYLCASSSRTGSYNEQFFGPGTRLTVL.